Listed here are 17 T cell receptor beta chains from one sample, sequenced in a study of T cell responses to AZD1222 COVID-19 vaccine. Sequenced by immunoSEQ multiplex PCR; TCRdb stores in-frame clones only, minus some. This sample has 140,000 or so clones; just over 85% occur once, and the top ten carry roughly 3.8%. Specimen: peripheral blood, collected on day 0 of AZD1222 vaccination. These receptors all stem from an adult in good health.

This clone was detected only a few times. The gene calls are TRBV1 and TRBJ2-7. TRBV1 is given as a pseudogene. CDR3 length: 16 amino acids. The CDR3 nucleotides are TGCACCAGCAGCCAAGGGTGGGTGATTTCCACCTACGAGCAGTACTTC. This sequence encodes CTSSQGWVISTYEQYF.

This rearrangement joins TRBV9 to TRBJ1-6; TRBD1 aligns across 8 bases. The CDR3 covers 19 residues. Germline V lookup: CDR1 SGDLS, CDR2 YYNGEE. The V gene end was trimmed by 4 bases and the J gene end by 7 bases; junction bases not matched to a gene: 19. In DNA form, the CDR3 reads TGTGCCAGCAGCCCTTGGGACAGGACTTCCGTAATGAGGAATTCACCCCTCCACTTT. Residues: CASSPWDRTSVMRNSPLHF.

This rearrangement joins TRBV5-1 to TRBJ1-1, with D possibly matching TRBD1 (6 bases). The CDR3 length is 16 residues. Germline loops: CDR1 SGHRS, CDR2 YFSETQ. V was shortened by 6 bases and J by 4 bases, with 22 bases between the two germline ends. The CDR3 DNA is TGCGCCAGCATGGAAGGGTTGCAGGGGCAGAGCACTGAAGCTTTCTTT. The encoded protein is CASMEGLQGQSTEAFF.

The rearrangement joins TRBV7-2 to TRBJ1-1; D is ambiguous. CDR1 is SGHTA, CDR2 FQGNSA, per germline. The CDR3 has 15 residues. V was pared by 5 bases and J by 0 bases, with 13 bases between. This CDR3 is CASSPPPGLNTEAFF. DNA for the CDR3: TGTGCCAGCAGCCCACCTCCGGGTTTGAACACTGAAGCTTTCTTT.

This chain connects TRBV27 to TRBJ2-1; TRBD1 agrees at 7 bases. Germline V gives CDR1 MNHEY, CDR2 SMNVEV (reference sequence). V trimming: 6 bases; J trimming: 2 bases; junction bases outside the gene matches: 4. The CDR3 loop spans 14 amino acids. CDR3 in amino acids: CASSQGQPYNEQFF. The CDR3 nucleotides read TGTGCCAGCAGCCAGGGACAGCCCTACAATGAGCAGTTCTTC.

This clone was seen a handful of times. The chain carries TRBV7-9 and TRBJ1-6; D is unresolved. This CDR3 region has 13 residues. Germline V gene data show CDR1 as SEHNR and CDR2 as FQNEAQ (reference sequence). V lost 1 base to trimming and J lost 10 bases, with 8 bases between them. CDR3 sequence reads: CASSLGGQSPLHF. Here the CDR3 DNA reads TGTGCCAGCAGCTTAGGGGGTCAGTCACCCCTCCACTTT.

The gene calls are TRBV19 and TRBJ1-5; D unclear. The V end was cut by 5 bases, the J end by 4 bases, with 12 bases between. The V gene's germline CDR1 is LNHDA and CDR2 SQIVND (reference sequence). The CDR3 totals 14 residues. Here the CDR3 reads CASSPVEVNQPQHF. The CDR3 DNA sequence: TGTGCCAGTAGTCCCGTGGAGGTAAATCAGCCCCAGCATTTT.

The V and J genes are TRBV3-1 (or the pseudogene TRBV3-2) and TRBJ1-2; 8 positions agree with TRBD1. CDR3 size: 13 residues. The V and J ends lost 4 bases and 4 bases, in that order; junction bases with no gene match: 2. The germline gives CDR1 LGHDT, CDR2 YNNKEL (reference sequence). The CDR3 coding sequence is TGTGCCAGCAGCCGACAGGGGCCCTATGGCTACACCTTC. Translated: CASSRQGPYGYTF.

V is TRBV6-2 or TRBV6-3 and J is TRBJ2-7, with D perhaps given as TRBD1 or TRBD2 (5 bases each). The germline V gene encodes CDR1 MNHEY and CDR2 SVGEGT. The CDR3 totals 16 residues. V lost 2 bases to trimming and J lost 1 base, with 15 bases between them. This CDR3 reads CASSYPRAGASYEQYF. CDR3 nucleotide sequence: TGTGCCAGCAGTTACCCACGAGCCGGGGCATCCTACGAGCAGTACTTC.

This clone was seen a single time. In DNA form, the CDR3 reads TGTGCCAGTAGCCTTTGGGGGGGCTCCACTGAAGCTTTCTTT. This encodes CASSLWGGSTEAFF. The V gene is TRBV19, the J gene TRBJ1-1; TRBD1 might be the D (6 bases). V was cut by 6 bases and J by 4 bases, with 15 bases left in between. Germline lookup yields CDR1 LNHDA and CDR2 SQIVND (reference sequence). The CDR3 is made up of 14 amino acids.

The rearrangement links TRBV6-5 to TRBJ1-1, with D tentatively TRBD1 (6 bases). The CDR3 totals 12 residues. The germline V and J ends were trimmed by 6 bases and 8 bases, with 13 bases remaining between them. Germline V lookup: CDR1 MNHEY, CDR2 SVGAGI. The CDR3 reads CASSSDSGEAFF. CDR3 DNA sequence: TGTGCCAGCAGCTCGGACAGTGGAGAAGCTTTCTTT.

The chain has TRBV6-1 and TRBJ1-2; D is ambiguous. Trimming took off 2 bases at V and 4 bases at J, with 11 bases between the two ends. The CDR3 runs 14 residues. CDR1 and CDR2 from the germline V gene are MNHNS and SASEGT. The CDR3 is CASSERKNGYGYTF. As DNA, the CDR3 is TGTGCCAGCAGTGAAAGGAAGAACGGCTATGGCTACACCTTC.

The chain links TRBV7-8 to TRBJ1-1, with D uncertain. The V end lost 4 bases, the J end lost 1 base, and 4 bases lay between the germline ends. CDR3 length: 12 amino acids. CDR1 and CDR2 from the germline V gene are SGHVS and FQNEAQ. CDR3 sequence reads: CASSSQNTEAFF. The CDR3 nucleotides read TGTGCCAGCAGCTCCCAGAACACTGAAGCTTTCTTT.

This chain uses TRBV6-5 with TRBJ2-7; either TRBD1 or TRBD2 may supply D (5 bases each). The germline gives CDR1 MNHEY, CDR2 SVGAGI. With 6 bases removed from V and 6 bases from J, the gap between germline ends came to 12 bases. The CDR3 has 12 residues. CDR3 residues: CASRGTAGEQYF. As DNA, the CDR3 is TGTGCCAGCAGAGGGACGGCCGGCGAGCAGTACTTC.

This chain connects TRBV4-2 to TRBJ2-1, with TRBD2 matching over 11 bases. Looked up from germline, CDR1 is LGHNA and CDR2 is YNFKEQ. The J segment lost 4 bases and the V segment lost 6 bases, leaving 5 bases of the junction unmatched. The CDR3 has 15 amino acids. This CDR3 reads CASRLGLAVYNEQFF. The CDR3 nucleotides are TGTGCCAGCAGATTGGGACTAGCGGTTTACAATGAGCAGTTCTTC.

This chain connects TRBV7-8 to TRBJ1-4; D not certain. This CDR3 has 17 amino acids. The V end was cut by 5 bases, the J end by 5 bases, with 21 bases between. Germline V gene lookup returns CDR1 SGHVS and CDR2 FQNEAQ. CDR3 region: CASSPTEVSVANEKLFF. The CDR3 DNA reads TGTGCCAGCAGCCCGACCGAGGTGTCAGTTGCGAATGAAAAACTGTTTTTT.

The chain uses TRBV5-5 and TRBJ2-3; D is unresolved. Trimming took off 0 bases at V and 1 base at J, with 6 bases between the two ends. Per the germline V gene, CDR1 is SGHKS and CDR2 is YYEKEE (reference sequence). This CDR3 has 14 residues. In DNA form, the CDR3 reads TGTGCCAGCAGCTTGGGACAACGCACAGATACGCAGTATTTT. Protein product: CASSLGQRTDTQYF.